The clone carrying this T cell receptor (beta chain) has at least ten counts. The target antigen is unknown. This record belongs to a study of T cell repertoires in cytomegalovirus infection. In TCRdb, the reads were re-called with MiXCR into one record per CDR3 protein. The sample carries 200,000 to 300,000 distinct CDR3 sequences, 9.1% recorded once. Study results and limitations: Cumulative public TCR beta family frequency identified CMV carriers with the relevant HLA. It was HLA-C-restricted CMV-specific TCR beta clonotypes that dominated the response ex vivo.

Trimming removed 1 base from V and 1 base from J, with 14 bases in between. CDR1 and CDR2 from the germline V gene are SGHTA and FQGNSA. The CDR3 totals 17 residues. Material: PBMCs. This TCR was recovered from a human donor in good health (CMV status not recorded). Some clones in this sample may be carry-over from other donors' samples. This sequence joins TRBV7-2 and TRBJ2-4, with D possibly being TRBD2 (7 bases). Here the CDR3 reads CASSLDGRGFAKNIQYF. As DNA, the CDR3 is TGTGCCAGCAGCTTAGATGGGAGGGGGTTTGCCAAAAACATTCAGTACTTC.